These 13 T cell receptor beta chains originate from one sample sequenced in a study of cytomegalovirus exposure and HLA in healthy donors. 13 Jbeta primers and 60 Vbeta primers were used for the PCR. Using immunoSEQ multiplex PCR, the repertoire was profiled, and TCRdb retains in-frame clones only, with some absent. The sample has around 140,000 clones, approximately 82% seen once. Sequencing was carried out using PBMCs. The receptors come from a man aged 40-50 years in good health and CMV-seronegative.

V and J are TRBV27 and TRBJ1-2; a possible D gene is TRBD1 (5 bases). V lost 5 bases, J lost 0 bases, and 13 bases lay in between. CDR1 MNHEY and CDR2 SMNVEV come from the germline V gene (reference sequence). The CDR3 contains 15 residues. The CDR3 DNA reads TGTGCCAGCAGTACGATTCAGGGAACTAACTATGGCTACACCTTC. It codes for CASSTIQGTNYGYTF.

The chain links TRBV19 to TRBJ2-2; possibly TRBD1 for D (6 bases). The germline V and J ends were trimmed by 7 bases and 4 bases, with 16 bases remaining between them. The CDR3 has 15 amino acids. The germline CDR1 and CDR2 sequences are LNHDA and SQIVND (reference sequence). The CDR3 DNA follows: TGTGCCAGTAACATGAGGGGGAGTTCCACCGGGGAGCTGTTTTTT. It encodes CASNMRGSSTGELFF.

The V and J genes are TRBV18 and TRBJ2-1, with D unresolved. Germline assignment: CDR1 KGHSH and CDR2 LQKENI. The CDR3 length is 15 residues. Trimming removed 3 bases at V and 3 bases at J, with 12 bases between. This chain's CDR3 is CASSPNRASYNEQFF. The CDR3, as DNA: TGTGCCAGCTCACCCAACAGAGCCAGCTACAATGAGCAGTTCTTC.

The sample holds a few counts of this clone. The CDR3 nucleotides are TGTGCCAGCAGTACAGATTATAGCAATCAGCCCCAGCATTTT. It is translated as CASSTDYSNQPQHF. The chain has TRBV6-6 and TRBJ1-5; D gene unclear. From germline, CDR1 is MNHNY and CDR2 SVGAGI (reference sequence). This CDR3 spans 14 amino acids. Trimming shortened V by 5 bases and J by 0 bases, and 8 bases separated the two germline ends.

This clone was detected only once. This chain links TRBV7-8 with TRBJ2-7; 10 bases match TRBD1. The germline V gene has CDR1 SGHVS and CDR2 FQNEAQ. CDR3 size: 14 residues. The V and J ends lost 4 bases and 6 bases, in that order; junction bases with no gene match: 6. Written as DNA, the CDR3 is TGTGCCAGCAGCTATGGGACAGGGGACGGCGAGCAGTACTTC. Protein: CASSYGTGDGEQYF. Combining the CDR3 with reference TRBV7-8 and TRBJ2-7 gives the whole variable domain GAGVSQSPRYKVAKRGQDVALRCDPISGHVSLFWYQQALGQGPEFLTYFQNEAQLDKSGLPSDRFFAERPEGSVSTLKIQRTQQEDSAVYLCASSYGTGDGEQYFGPGTRLTVT.

The rearrangement links TRBV5-1 to TRBJ2-3; no firm D call. CDR1 is SGHRS and CDR2 is YFSETQ in the germline V gene. The CDR3 has 13 amino acids. V was trimmed by 4 bases and J by 7 bases, leaving 13 bases between them. CDR3 in amino acids: CASSRTSTNTQYF. The CDR3 region has the DNA TGCGCCAGCAGCCGAACTTCTACGAATACGCAGTATTTT.

CDR3 coding DNA: TGTGCCAGCAGCGTAGAGGTGGGGCGAGTCACTGAAGCTTTCTTT. It yields the protein CASSVEVGRVTEAFF. The J gene is TRBJ1-1, the V gene TRBV9; perhaps TRBD1 as D (5 bases). CDR3 length: 15 amino acids. The V gene's germline CDR1 is SGDLS and CDR2 YYNGEE. V gave up 0 bases and J gave up 4 bases, with 13 bases separating them. Filled out from reference TRBV9 and TRBJ1-1, the complete variable domain reads DSGVTQTPKHLITATGQRVTLRCSPRSGDLSVYWYQQSLDQGLQFLIQYYNGEERAKGNILERFSAQQFPDLHSELNLSSLELGDSALYFCASSVEVGRVTEAFFGQGTRLTVV.

This chain joins TRBV6-5 and TRBJ1-2; 10 bases are shared with TRBD1. The ends lost 4 bases at V and 4 bases at J; junction bases unmatched: 6. The CDR3 consists of 15 residues. The V gene's germline CDR1 is MNHEY and CDR2 SVGAGI. CDR3 amino acids: CASSFPGQGFYGYTF. CDR3 DNA: TGTGCCAGCAGTTTTCCGGGACAGGGGTTCTATGGCTACACCTTC.

Only one count was recorded for this clone. The CDR3 DNA follows: TGTGCCAGCCTTTCGGGCACTGAAGCTTTCTTT. The encoded protein is CASLSGTEAFF. The rearrangement joins TRBV25-1 to TRBJ1-1, with D unclear. The CDR3 runs to 11 residues. The V gene lost 8 bases and the J gene lost 4 bases, with 8 bases spanning the gap. Germline V gives CDR1 MGHDK, CDR2 SYGVNS.

The chain uses TRBV18 and TRBJ1-6; TRBD1 might be the D (5 bases). V dropped 1 base and J dropped 6 bases, with 13 bases sitting between them. Germline V gene sequence: CDR1 KGHSH, CDR2 LQKENI. The CDR3 extends over 16 amino acids. CDR3 region: CASSPREGTINSPLHF. The CDR3 nucleotides are TGTGCCAGCTCACCACGGGAGGGGACCATTAATTCACCCCTCCACTTT.

This rearrangement joins TRBV9 to TRBJ2-4; 9 nucleotides align to TRBD1. The CDR3 sequence is 19 residues long. V lost 0 bases, J lost 0 bases, and 10 bases stayed unmatched. From germline, CDR1 is SGDLS and CDR2 YYNGEE. The CDR3 here is CASSVEGGQGKLAKNIQYF. The CDR3 nucleotides read TGTGCCAGCAGCGTAGAGGGTGGACAGGGGAAATTAGCCAAAAACATTCAGTACTTC. Full variable domain (rest looked up from reference TRBV9 and TRBJ2-4): DSGVTQTPKHLITATGQRVTLRCSPRSGDLSVYWYQQSLDQGLQFLIQYYNGEERAKGNILERFSAQQFPDLHSELNLSSLELGDSALYFCASSVEGGQGKLAKNIQYFGAGTRLSVL.

The sample holds one count of this clone. Since no conserved phenylalanine or tryptophan closes the CDR3, a read error is the likely cause. Because the CDR3's place on the DNA is in doubt, the DNA is left out and the CDR3 is given as listed by TCRdb. The V call is TRBV5-1, the J call TRBJ2-4; the D call TRBD2 from the table was never checked on the DNA. With termini counted, the CDR3 has 8 amino acids. Germline V gene sequence: CDR1 SGHRS, CDR2 YFSETQ. This CDR3 reads CASSDASG.

The chain combines TRBV13 with TRBJ1-6; unclear D gene. The CDR3 loop spans 14 amino acids. CDR1 is PRHDT, CDR2 FYEKMQ, per germline (reference sequence). The V gene lost 5 bases and the J gene lost 0 bases, with 5 bases spanning the gap. CDR3 DNA sequence: TGTGCCAGCAGCCCTAGCTCCTATAATTCACCCCTCCACTTT. This translates into CASSPSSYNSPLHF.